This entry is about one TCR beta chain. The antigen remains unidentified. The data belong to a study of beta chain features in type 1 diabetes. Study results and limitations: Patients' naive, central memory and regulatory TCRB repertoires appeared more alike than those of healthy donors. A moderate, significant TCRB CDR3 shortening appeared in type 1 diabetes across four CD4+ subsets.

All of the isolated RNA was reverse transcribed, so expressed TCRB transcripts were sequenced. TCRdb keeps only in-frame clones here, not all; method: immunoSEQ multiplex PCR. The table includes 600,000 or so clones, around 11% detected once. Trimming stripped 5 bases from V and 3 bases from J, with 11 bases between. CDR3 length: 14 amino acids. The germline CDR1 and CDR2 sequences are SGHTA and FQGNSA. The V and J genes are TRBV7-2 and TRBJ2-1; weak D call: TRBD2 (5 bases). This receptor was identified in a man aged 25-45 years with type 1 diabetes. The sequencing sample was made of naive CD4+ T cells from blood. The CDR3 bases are TGTGCCAGCAGCGCAGCGGCCCGCTACAATGAGCAGTTCTTC. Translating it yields CASSAAARYNEQFF.